The entry below describes one TCR beta chain. This entry comes from a study of blood T cell repertoires in COVID-19. About the study: The United States, Italy and Spain were the sources of the acute and convalescent COVID-19 samples. The analysed material was cDNA or gDNA that came from T cells, B-cell-depleted T cells, or PBMCs.

V was trimmed by 4 bases and J by 8 bases, leaving 14 bases between them. Per the germline V gene, CDR1 is SEHNR and CDR2 is FQNEAQ (reference sequence). This CDR3 comprises 14 residues. Original methodology: How many nucleated cells were present was estimated from reference gene primer amplification. Method: immunoSEQ multiplex PCR; TCRdb's copy keeps in-frame clones and lacks some. Clonal size and the V and J genes are those of that table, whereas D and trimming came from the DNA. The data show around 240,000 clones, 65% to 90% seen once. This TCR derives from a woman aged 45-65 years with acute or convalescent COVID-19. The gene calls are TRBV7-9 and TRBJ1-4; D not resolved. The sequencing sample was made of peripheral blood. CDR3 DNA: TGTGCCAGCAGCTCAGAGGGTTTGTGGGAAAAACTGTTTTTT. It yields the protein CASSSEGLWEKLFF. Complete variable domain (other parts from reference TRBV7-9 and TRBJ1-4): DTGVSQNPRHKITKRGQNVTFRCDPISEHNRLYWYRQTLGQGPEFLTYFQNEAQLEKSRLLSDRFSAERPKGSFSTLEIQRTEQGDSAMYLCASSSEGLWEKLFFGSGTQLSVL.